These T cell receptor beta chains were read from a single sample in a study of PD-1 blockade in classical Hodgkin lymphoma. The assay was immunoSEQ multiplex PCR, and TCRdb's table has in-frame clones only and misses some. The table includes some 96,000 clones, roughly 91% detected once. The material sequenced was peripheral blood mononuclear cells (PBMCs), taken before the fourth cycle of nivolumab. Receptors originate from a human donor with classical Hodgkin lymphoma. CDR3s include the opening cysteine and the closing phenylalanine or tryptophan. Each record gives: clone size, D gene, J gene, V gene, CDR3 protein, CDR3 DNA. The D gene is left open where the match is weak. Expanded clones get a size class; other rows say once, few or many, or leave the size out.

size: NA
D: TRBD1
J: TRBJ2-7
V: TRBV12-5
CDR3: CATGQGPYEQYF
DNA: TGTGCTACAGGACAGGGACCCTACGAGCAGTACTTC

size: NA
D: TRBD2
J: TRBJ2-3
V: TRBV19
CDR3: CASRSGTATDTQYF
DNA: TGTGCCAGTAGGAGCGGGACGGCCACAGATACGCAGTATTTT

size: few
D: NA
J: TRBJ1-5
V: TRBV27
CDR3: CASSDLSQPQHF
DNA: TGTGCCAGCAGTGACCTTTCGCAGCCCCAGCATTTT

size: once
D: NA
J: TRBJ2-1
V: TRBV11-2
CDR3: CASSSFLSGRSYEQFF
DNA: TGTGCCAGCAGCTCGTTTCTAAGTGGGAGAAGTTACGAGCAGTTCTTC

size: NA
D: NA
J: TRBJ2-7
V: TRBV28
CDR3: CASSLVQVPYEQYF
DNA: TGTGCCAGCAGCCTGGTCCAGGTACCCTACGAGCAGTACTTC

size: NA
D: NA
J: TRBJ1-5
V: TRBV30
CDR3: CAWSDGVNQPQHF
DNA: TGTGCCTGGAGTGACGGGGTAAATCAGCCCCAGCATTTT

size: NA
D: TRBD2
J: TRBJ2-2
V: TRBV27
CDR3: CASSYSSGRANTGELFF
DNA: TGTGCCAGCAGTTATTCTAGCGGGAGGGCCAACACCGGGGAGCTGTTTTTT

size: NA
D: TRBD2
J: TRBJ2-7
V: TRBV10-3
CDR3: CAISGLAEYEQYF
DNA: TGTGCCATCTCCGGACTAGCGGAGTACGAGCAGTACTTC

size: NA
D: NA
J: TRBJ2-1
V: TRBV7-9
CDR3: CASSSPPRVADNYNEQFF
DNA: TGTGCCAGCAGCTCCCCCCCGAGGGTGGCCGATAACTACAATGAGCAGTTCTTC

size: NA
D: NA
J: TRBJ2-1
V: TRBV2
CDR3: CASSGGPRREQFF
DNA: TGTGCCAGCAGTGGGGGGCCTAGACGAGAGCAGTTCTTC

size: NA
D: TRBD2
J: TRBJ2-7
V: TRBV28
CDR3: CASSLLPRTGLADLYEQYF
DNA: TGTGCCAGCAGTTTATTACCGCGGACCGGACTAGCGGACCTCTACGAGCAGTACTTC

size: NA
D: TRBD1
J: TRBJ2-3
V: TRBV5-6
CDR3: CASSLDRGNTDTQYF
DNA: TGTGCCAGCAGCTTGGACAGGGGGAACACAGATACGCAGTATTTT

size: NA
D: NA
J: TRBJ1-5
V: TRBV6-5
CDR3: CASSYSSYQPQHF
DNA: TGTGCCAGCAGTTATAGCAGTTATCAGCCCCAGCATTTT

size: NA
D: NA
J: TRBJ2-5
V: TRBV28
CDR3: CASSLGGGKETQYF
DNA: TGTGCCAGCAGTTTAGGAGGGGGGAAAGAGACCCAGTACTTC

size: NA
D: NA
J: TRBJ1-1
V: TRBV5-4
CDR3: CASSSTGYTEAFF
DNA: TGTGCCAGCAGCTCTACAGGGTACACTGAAGCTTTCTTT

size: once
D: TRBD2
J: TRBJ2-7
V: TRBV6-5
CDR3: CASSSEGLAGLYEQYF
DNA: TGTGCCAGCAGTTCAGAGGGACTAGCGGGTCTCTACGAGCAGTACTTC

size: NA
D: TRBD1
J: TRBJ2-3
V: TRBV29-1
CDR3: CSAGQGEDTQYF
DNA: TGCAGCGCCGGACAGGGTGAGGATACGCAGTATTTT

size: NA
D: TRBD2
J: TRBJ2-3
V: TRBV30
CDR3: CAWSAGGPDTQYF
DNA: TGTGCCTGGTCCGCGGGAGGCCCAGATACGCAGTATTTT

size: NA
D: TRBD2
J: TRBJ2-7
V: TRBV19
CDR3: CASSPEMSSGPYEQYF
DNA: TGTGCCAGTAGTCCGGAGATGTCTAGCGGGCCCTACGAGCAGTACTTC

size: NA
D: TRBD2
J: TRBJ2-1
V: TRBV30
CDR3: CAWTPGLNIEQFF
DNA: TGTGCCTGGACTCCGGGACTAAATATTGAGCAGTTCTTC

size: NA
D: TRBD2
J: TRBJ2-1
V: TRBV2
CDR3: CASILAGVAYNEQFF
DNA: TGTGCCAGCATACTAGCGGGAGTCGCTTACAATGAGCAGTTCTTC

size: NA
D: NA
J: TRBJ1-1
V: TRBV19
CDR3: CASNPQSNTEAFF
DNA: TGTGCCAGTAATCCCCAATCCAACACTGAAGCTTTCTTT

size: NA
D: TRBD2
J: TRBJ2-4
V: TRBV27
CDR3: CASSLSGGDWNIQYF
DNA: TGTGCCAGCAGTTTATCGGGGGGGGATTGGAACATTCAGTACTTC

size: once
D: NA
J: TRBJ2-3
V: TRBV7-9
CDR3: CASSLAAGDTQYF
DNA: TGTGCCAGCAGCTTAGCTGCGGGAGATACGCAGTATTTT

size: once
D: NA
J: TRBJ2-7
V: TRBV19
CDR3: CASSTTQGGSYEQYF
DNA: TGTGCCAGTAGTACGACACAGGGTGGCTCCTACGAGCAGTACTTC

size: few
D: NA
J: TRBJ1-1
V: TRBV28
CDR3: CASSRGRINTEAFF
DNA: TGTGCCAGCAGTCGTGGGAGGATTAACACTGAAGCTTTCTTT

size: NA
D: TRBD2
J: TRBJ2-7
V: TRBV2
CDR3: CASLSSGPAYEQYF
DNA: TGTGCCAGCCTCTCTAGCGGGCCAGCCTACGAGCAGTACTTC

size: NA
D: NA
J: TRBJ2-7
V: TRBV25-1
CDR3: CASSDVVSLDGAYEQYF
DNA: TGTGCCAGCAGTGATGTGGTTAGTTTGGACGGAGCCTACGAGCAGTACTTC

size: NA
D: TRBD1
J: TRBJ2-7
V: TRBV19
CDR3: CASSIPPGGEQYF
DNA: TGTGCCAGTAGTATTCCTCCAGGGGGAGAGCAGTACTTC

size: NA
D: TRBD1
J: TRBJ2-7
V: TRBV28
CDR3: CASSFLGQGPFGYEQYF
DNA: TGTGCCAGCAGTTTTTTAGGACAGGGGCCCTTCGGGTACGAGCAGTACTTC

size: NA
D: TRBD2
J: TRBJ2-3
V: TRBV5-8
CDR3: CASSLTSVPTDTQYF
DNA: TGTGCCAGCAGCCTGACTAGCGTGCCCACAGATACGCAGTATTTT

size: NA
D: TRBD1
J: TRBJ1-6
V: TRBV14
CDR3: CASSLQGAYSPLHF
DNA: TGTGCCAGCAGCCTACAGGGGGCCTATTCACCCCTCCACTTT

size: NA
D: TRBD1
J: TRBJ1-6
V: TRBV10-2
CDR3: CASSSGTGSSPLHF
DNA: TGCGCCAGCAGTAGCGGGACAGGGAGTTCACCCCTCCACTTT

size: NA
D: NA
J: TRBJ2-7
V: TRBV30
CDR3: CAWSGGQSPYEQYF
DNA: TGTGCCTGGAGTGGTGGACAGTCCCCCTACGAGCAGTACTTC